A selection of T cell receptor beta chains follows, all from one sample in a study of blood T cell repertoires in COVID-19. The repertoire was sequenced with immunoSEQ multiplex PCR; TCRdb's copy has only in-frame clones and lacks some. The data show more than 150,000 clones, with more than 85% seen just once and roughly 0.95% held by the top ten. The material sequenced was peripheral blood. Receptors originate from a young man with acute or convalescent COVID-19. The conserved cysteine and the conserved F or W are not part of the CDR3 here.

V | CDR3
TRBV3-1/TRBV3-2 | ASSQVIGLAGGLGDTQY
TRBV3-1/TRBV3-2 | ASSRTDRTGELF
TRBV15 | ATSSYQPQH
TRBV5-1 | ASSPDRGGTEAF
TRBV28 | ASSLIRVEQPQH
TRBV6-2/TRBV6-3 | ASSYSPGTGTEAF
TRBV3-1/TRBV3-2 | ASSQEGRGSYGYT
TRBV6-5 | ASSYDNYEQY
TRBV6-5 | ATQRGGGAEAF
TRBV2 | ASRGPRRDRPIDTIY
TRBV28 | ASRLGLTGWEETQY
TRBV6-4 | ASSEEGLGNQPQH
TRBV6-5 | ASTWTVGAF
TRBV7-8 | ASRFRGGGETQY
TRBV4-1 | ASSQVGETGARGYGYT